This is a list of T cell receptor beta chains from one sample in a study of technical replicates of blood from a handful of donors. Assay used: immunoSEQ multiplex PCR; TCRdb lists only in-frame clones, some missing. The sample carries about 70,000 clones, around 97% recorded once. Sequenced sample: T cells isolated from PBMCs. The receptor source for this set is a human donor in good health. CDR3s include the opening cysteine and the closing phenylalanine or tryptophan. D genes are given only for firm matches. Clone size, where shown, is once, few, many, or a class for clones that have expanded.

D gene,V gene,J gene,clone size,CDR3 DNA,CDR3 protein
TRBD1,TRBV30,TRBJ2-3,-,TGTGCCTGCCGACAGGGGAGTGGCACAGATACGCAGTATTTT,CACRQGSGTDTQYF
-,TRBV18,TRBJ2-5,-,TGTGCCAGCTCACCACTATCTCGCGGAAGGGAGACCCAGTACTTC,CASSPLSRGRETQYF
-,TRBV5-1,TRBJ2-7,few,TGCGCCAGCAGCTTGGGCGCCTACGAGCAGTACTTC,CASSLGAYEQYF
-,TRBV7-8,TRBJ2-1,once,TGTGCCAGCAGCTTAGTTCACGGGGGGCCCTACAATGAGCAGTTCTTC,CASSLVHGGPYNEQFF
-,TRBV29-1,TRBJ1-1,-,TGCAGCGTTGCATTCGACAGGAACACTGAAGCTTTCTTT,CSVAFDRNTEAFF
-,TRBV25-1,TRBJ1-1,-,TGTGCCAGCAGTGAATTTATGAACACTGAAGCTTTCTTT,CASSEFMNTEAFF
TRBD2,TRBV11-1,TRBJ2-5,-,TGTGCCAGCAGCCTCGGGTGGGCGGGGGAGACTCCGAAGACCCAGTACTTC,CASSLGWAGETPKTQYF
TRBD1,TRBV5-1,TRBJ1-1,-,TGCGCCAGCAGCTCGGGGGCCGGGACAGCGAACACTGAAGCTTTCTTT,CASSSGAGTANTEAFF
-,TRBV11-2,TRBJ1-5,once,TGTGCCAGCAGCTTAGGTCATAATCAGCCCCAGCATTTT,CASSLGHNQPQHF
TRBD1,TRBV5-8,TRBJ1-2,-,TGTGCCAGCTCTCCGGGGGGGGACAGACCTCCGTTCGGCTACACCTTC,CASSPGGDRPPFGYTF
-,TRBV5-6,TRBJ2-7,-,TGTGCCAGCAGATATCGGGGGTGGGAGCAGTACTTC,CASRYRGWEQYF
-,TRBV29-1,TRBJ2-7,once,TGCAGCGTTGGTAGGGGTGGCTCCTACGAGCAGTACTTC,CSVGRGGSYEQYF
TRBD1,TRBV11-3,TRBJ1-3,-,TGTGCCAGCAGCTCCAGGACAGGGGGAAACACCATATATTTT,CASSSRTGGNTIYF
TRBD1,TRBV19,TRBJ1-5,-,TGTGCCAGTAGTGCGGGACAGTTAAATCAGCCCCAGCATTTT,CASSAGQLNQPQHF
-,TRBV2,TRBJ2-1,-,TGTGCCAGCAGTGTTCCGGAGGGCAATGAGCAGTTCTTC,CASSVPEGNEQFF
-,TRBV9,TRBJ2-5,-,TGTGCCAGCAGCGTATACGAAGGCAGGGAGACCCAGTACTTC,CASSVYEGRETQYF
-,TRBV4-2,TRBJ2-1,-,TGTGCCAGCAGCCAAGATCTGACTACTAATGAGCAGTTCTTC,CASSQDLTTNEQFF
-,TRBV25-1,TRBJ2-2,-,TGTGCCAGCAGTGGACGACATAGGGGGTTCGGGGAGCTGTTTTTT,CASSGRHRGFGELFF
-,TRBV4-1,TRBJ2-2,-,TGCGCCAGCAGCCGACCCCAGGCGGAGCTGTTTTTT,CASSRPQAELFF
-,TRBV28,TRBJ2-2,-,TGTGCCAGCATTGGCCCCGGGGAGCTGTTTTTT,CASIGPGELFF
TRBD2,TRBV4-1,TRBJ2-7,-,TGCGCCAGTAAAGGTAGCGGGAGCCTCGAGCAGTACTTC,CASKGSGSLEQYF
-,TRBV6-5,TRBJ2-7,-,TGTGCCAGCAGTTACTCGGGGCAGTACTACGAGCAGTACTTC,CASSYSGQYYEQYF
-,TRBV7-9,TRBJ2-3,-,TGTGCCAGCAGCTTGGGGGGGGCAGTCCCCAACTTTAACACAGATACGCAGTATTTT,CASSLGGAVPNFNTDTQYF
-,TRBV7-7,TRBJ2-1,once,TGTGCTAGCAGCTCCTGGCCCAGGGCGACCTACAATGAGCAGTTCTTC,CASSSWPRATYNEQFF
-,TRBV7-9,TRBJ2-7,-,TGTGCCAGCAGCTTAGACGGGGTAAGCTCCTACGAGCAGTACTTC,CASSLDGVSSYEQYF
TRBD1,TRBV5-6,TRBJ2-5,-,TGTGCCAGCAGGCTAGGACAGGGGCCACAAGAGACCCAGTACTTC,CASRLGQGPQETQYF
-,TRBV6-5,TRBJ2-7,once,TGTGCCAGCAGTTACACAGGAATTGCCTACGAGCAGTACTTC,CASSYTGIAYEQYF
-,TRBV2,TRBJ1-5,-,TGTGCCAGCACGGACTTTAGCAATCAGCCCCAGCATTTT,CASTDFSNQPQHF
TRBD2,TRBV5-4,TRBJ2-1,-,TGTGCCAGCAGCTTACGACTAGCGGGAAATGAGCAGTTCTTC,CASSLRLAGNEQFF
-,TRBV30,TRBJ1-5,-,TGTGCCTGGAGTGAGAGGAGCAATCAGCCCCAGCATTTT,CAWSERSNQPQHF
TRBD2,TRBV7-9,TRBJ2-3,-,TGTGCCAGCAGCTTAATGACTAGCGGGGACCCAGATACGCAGTATTTT,CASSLMTSGDPDTQYF
-,TRBV10-1,TRBJ1-2,-,TGCGCCAGCAGTGACAGGGGAAGCTATGGCTACACCTTC,CASSDRGSYGYTF
-,TRBV6-5,TRBJ2-6,-,TGTGCCAGCAGTAGGGCGGGTTCTGGGGCCAACGTCCTGACTTTC,CASSRAGSGANVLTF
-,TRBV19,TRBJ2-7,few,TGTGCCAGTACCCCAGAGGGCGACACCTACGAGCAGTACTTC,CASTPEGDTYEQYF
-,TRBV11-2,TRBJ2-1,-,TGTGCCTCACATTGGCCGGGGGAAAACAATGAGCAGTTCTTC,CASHWPGENNEQFF
-,TRBV7-8,TRBJ1-3,-,TGTGCCAGCAGCTTAGATGGGGGGGTGAGAGGAAACACCATATATTTT,CASSLDGGVRGNTIYF
-,TRBV6-5,TRBJ1-5,-,TGTGCCAGCAGTTATGTACAGGGTAATCAGCCCCAGCATTTT,CASSYVQGNQPQHF
-,TRBV11-3,TRBJ2-7,-,TGTGCCAGCAGCTATGTCCCAGGGAACGAGCAGTACTTC,CASSYVPGNEQYF
-,TRBV7-9,TRBJ1-1,-,TGTGCCAGCAGCTTGAGAGGGACACCGAACACTGAAGCTTTCTTT,CASSLRGTPNTEAFF
-,TRBV4-2,TRBJ1-6,-,TGTGCCAGCAGCCAAGAGCCCAGGGGCGACTCACCCCTCCACTTT,CASSQEPRGDSPLHF
-,TRBV10-3,TRBJ2-7,-,TGTGCCATCAGTGAACGAGAGAACTACGAGCAGTACTTC,CAISERENYEQYF
TRBD1,TRBV30,TRBJ1-2,once,TGTGCCTGGACTCGGACAGGGGAGAATGGCTACACCTTC,CAWTRTGENGYTF
-,TRBV6-5,TRBJ2-5,-,TGTGCCAGCAGTTACAGGGGCCAGGACCAAGAGACCCAGTACTTC,CASSYRGQDQETQYF
-,TRBV6-1,TRBJ2-7,-,TGTGCCAGCAACCAACGGTCCTACGAGCAGTACTTC,CASNQRSYEQYF
-,TRBV27,TRBJ1-1,-,TGTGCCAGCAGATTCCCAGGGAACACTGAAGCTTTCTTT,CASRFPGNTEAFF
TRBD1,TRBV13,TRBJ2-7,-,TGTGCCAGCAGCCCGAACCCGGGACAGGAGTCTTGGGGGCAGTACTTC,CASSPNPGQESWGQYF
-,TRBV4-1,TRBJ1-5,-,TGCGCCAGCAGCCAAGGGGAGCTCGGTGGCCAGCCCCAGCATTTT,CASSQGELGGQPQHF
-,TRBV28,TRBJ2-5,-,TGTGCCAGCAGTTTAGTGTTGGCAGAGACCCAGTACTTC,CASSLVLAETQYF
TRBD1,TRBV7-2,TRBJ1-4,-,TGTGCCAGCAGCACCCGGACAGGGGGGACTAATGAAAAACTGTTTTTT,CASSTRTGGTNEKLFF
TRBD1,TRBV30,TRBJ1-4,-,TGTGCCTGGTCGACCGGGACAGTGGGCTTTAATCGTGAAAAACTGTTTTTT,CAWSTGTVGFNREKLFF
TRBD1,TRBV6-5,TRBJ1-5,-,TGTGCCAGCAGCCGACAGGGTGGCCAGCCCCAGCATTTT,CASSRQGGQPQHF
-,TRBV10-1,TRBJ1-1,-,TGCGCCAGCAGGAAGCAGGGAAACACTGAAGCTTTCTTT,CASRKQGNTEAFF
TRBD1,TRBV2,TRBJ1-1,-,TGTGCCAGCAGTCTAAGTGACAGGGTGTTGAACACTGAAGCTTTCTTT,CASSLSDRVLNTEAFF
-,TRBV6-4,TRBJ2-1,-,TGTGCCAGAGGGGCCCAGGGGAGAGGTTTAAAGGATGAGCAGTTCTTC,CARGAQGRGLKDEQFF
-,TRBV5-1,TRBJ1-1,-,TGCGCCAGCACCCGAACAGGGTTGGAGACTGAAGCTTTCTTT,CASTRTGLETEAFF
-,TRBV7-9,TRBJ2-2,-,TGTGCCAGCAGACCCGGGGGCACCGGGGAGCTGTTTTTT,CASRPGGTGELFF